This T cell receptor beta chain was found in a study of blood T cell repertoires in COVID-19. Study-level information: The analysed material was cDNA or gDNA that came from T cells, B-cell-depleted T cells, or PBMCs.

Germline V CDR1 and CDR2: DFQATT, SNEGSKA (reference sequence). The CDR3 contains 11 residues. The V end lost 4 bases, the J end lost 8 bases, and 8 bases lay between the germline ends. Data came from immunoSEQ multiplex PCR; TCRdb stores just in-frame clones and leaves some out. The table lists some 170,000 clones, approximately 80% of them singletons. The receptor was isolated from a woman aged 45-60 years who had recovered from COVID-19. Specimen: PBMCs or T cells enriched from blood (not recorded which). V and J are TRBV20-1 and TRBJ1-4, with no clear D. CDR3 coding DNA: TGCAGTGCTAACCTAGGCGAAAAACTGTTTTTT. This encodes CSANLGEKLFF.